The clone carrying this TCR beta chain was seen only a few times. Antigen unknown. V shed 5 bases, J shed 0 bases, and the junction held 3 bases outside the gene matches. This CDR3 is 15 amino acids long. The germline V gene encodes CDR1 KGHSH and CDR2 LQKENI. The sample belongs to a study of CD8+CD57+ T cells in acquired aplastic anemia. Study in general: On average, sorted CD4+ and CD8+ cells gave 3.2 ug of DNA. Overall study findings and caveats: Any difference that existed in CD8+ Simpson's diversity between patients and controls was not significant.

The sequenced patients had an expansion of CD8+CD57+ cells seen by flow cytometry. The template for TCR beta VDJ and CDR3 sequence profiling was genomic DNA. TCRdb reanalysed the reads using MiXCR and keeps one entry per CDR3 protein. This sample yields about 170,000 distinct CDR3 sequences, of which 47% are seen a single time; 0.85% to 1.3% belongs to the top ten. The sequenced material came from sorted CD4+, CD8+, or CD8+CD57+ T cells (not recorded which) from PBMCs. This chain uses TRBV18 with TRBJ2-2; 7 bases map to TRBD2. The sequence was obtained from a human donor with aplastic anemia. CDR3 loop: CASSWDYPNTGELFF. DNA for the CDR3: TGTGCCAGCTCATGGGACTACCCGAACACCGGGGAGCTGTTTTTT. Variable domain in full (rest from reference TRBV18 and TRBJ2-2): NAGVMQNPRHLVRRRGQEARLRCSPMKGHSHVYWYRQLPEEGLKFMVYLQKENIIDESGMPKERFSAEFPKEGPSILRIQQVVRGDSAAYFCASSWDYPNTGELFFGEGSRLTVL.